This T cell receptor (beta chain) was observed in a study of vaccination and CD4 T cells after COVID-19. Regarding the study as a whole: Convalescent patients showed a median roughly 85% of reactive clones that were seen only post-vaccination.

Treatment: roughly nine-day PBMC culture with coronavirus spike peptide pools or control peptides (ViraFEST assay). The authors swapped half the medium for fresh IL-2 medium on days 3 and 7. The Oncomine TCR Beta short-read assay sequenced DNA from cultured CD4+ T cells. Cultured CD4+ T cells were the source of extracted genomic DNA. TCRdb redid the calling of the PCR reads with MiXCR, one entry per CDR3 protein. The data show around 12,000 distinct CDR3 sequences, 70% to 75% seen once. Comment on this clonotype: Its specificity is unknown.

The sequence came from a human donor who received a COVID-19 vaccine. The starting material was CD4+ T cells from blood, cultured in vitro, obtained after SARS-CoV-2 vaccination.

CDR3 protein: CASMVFSGNTIYF. The CDR3 DNA reads TGTGCCAGTATGGTCTTCTCTGGAAACACCATATATTTT. This rearrangement joins TRBV19 to TRBJ1-3; D ambiguous. V was clipped by 7 bases and J by 0 bases, with 7 bases between them. The CDR3 loop spans 13 amino acids. CDR1 LNHDA and CDR2 SQIVND come from the germline V gene (reference sequence).